The following is a T cell receptor beta chain sequence with its context. This clone appeared many times. What this receptor recognizes is not known. Base qualities are missing; no much larger clone stands one base away. The library relied on PCR. Sequenced using an Illumina HiSeq 4000. High-throughput sequencing was used to profile the TCR beta-chain CDR3 region of each patient. Turning to the authors' computational methods: CDR3 differences across clinicopathological groups were used to build a classifier for discriminating distant-metastatic papillary thyroid cancer patients. To measure repertoire diversity the researchers used the Shannon index, while the Morisita-Horn index served to gauge how similar the tumor and blood repertoires were. TCRdb itself trimmed the public reads at Q25 with fastp, ran MiXCR and retained productive beta chains. The V and J calls shown here were made by TCRdb, not taken from the authors' results. The sample table lists tens of thousands of clones, less than 20% of them with a count of one. The leading ten clones occupy 9.5% to 15% of the sample.

Looking up the germline V gene (reference sequence) yields CDR1 MNHEY and CDR2 SMNVEV. From V the trimming removes 3 bases and from J it removes 1 base, while the gene matches leave 8 bases of the junction unaccounted for. Inclusive of the bounding cysteine and phenylalanine, the CDR3 is 16 residues long. Only the CDR3 DNA is retained, 48 bases long and in frame from the first base. No treatment had been received by any patient before thyroid surgery. Using T-cell receptor beta sequencing, the study looked back at clinical samples from patients collected from the early 2010s to the late 2010s. This record belongs to a study of metastatic and nonmetastatic thyroid tumors (dated by TCRdb to 2018 to 2021). Looking at the study overall: Repertoires from peripheral blood and from tumor or nodule tissue samples of malignant and benign thyroid patients were compared. The investigation overall reported the following: TCR beta diversity was reported as significantly higher in malignant tumors than in benign nodules, in both blood and tumor samples.

Sequenced: blood. This sequence was found in a female donor with papillary thyroid cancer or a benign thyroid nodule (not recorded which). Some clones in this sample may be carry-over from other donors' samples. The receptor chain draws on TRBV27 and TRBJ1-2, and 7 junction bases match TRBD1. For the CDR3, the sequence is CASSFSGQGDNYGYTF. The DNA sequence is given as TGTGCCAGCAGTTTTTCTGGGCAGGGGGATAACTATGGCTACACCTTC.